This TCR beta chain was identified during a study of blood T cell repertoires in COVID-19. On the study more broadly: Acute-phase and convalescent COVID-19 samples originated in the United States, Italy and Spain. The analysed material was cDNA or gDNA that came from T cells, B-cell-depleted T cells, or PBMCs.

The length of the CDR3 is 16 residues. Looked up from germline, CDR1 is LNHDA and CDR2 is SQIVND (reference sequence). The V gene lost 3 bases and the J gene lost 5 bases, with 19 bases spanning the gap. Profiling relied on immunoSEQ multiplex PCR, and the TCRdb table lists in-frame clones only, not all of them. The table shows 250,000 or so clones, with approximately 83% occurring only once. This chain uses TRBV19 with TRBJ1-1; tentatively, D is TRBD1 (5 bases). The sequencing input was PBMCs or T cells enriched from blood (not recorded which). This sequence was found in a man aged 50-59 years who had recovered from COVID-19. The CDR3 spells CASSIRGGSGRTEAFF. For the CDR3, the DNA is TGTGCCAGTAGTATTCGGGGGGGTAGCGGGCGGACTGAAGCTTTCTTT.